A selection of T cell receptor beta chains follows, all from one sample in a study of shared clonotypes between healthy human individuals. Some clones are missing from TCRdb's copy, which holds only in-frame ones; the method was immunoSEQ multiplex PCR. The top ten clones hold 0.89% of a sample with around 1.1 million clones, roughly 80% of them seen once. Specimen: memory CD4+ T cells from PBMCs. These receptor sequences come from a man aged 18 to 35 in good health. Some clones in this sample may be carry-over from other donors' samples. Both conserved end residues are part of each CDR3. D genes are given only for firm matches. Clone size, where shown, is once, few, many, or a class for clones that have expanded.

TRBV5-1	-	TRBJ2-3	-	CASSLAGVQGVRNTQYF	TGCGCCAGCAGCTTGGCCGGCGTTCAGGGTGTCCGTAATACGCAGTATTTT
TRBV2	-	TRBJ2-3	TRBD2	CASRSGSSTDTQYF	TGTGCCAGCAGGAGCGGGAGCAGCACAGATACGCAGTATTTT
TRBV28	-	TRBJ2-3	-	CASSLGGRSDTQYF	TGTGCCAGCAGTTTAGGAGGGAGGTCAGATACGCAGTATTTT
TRBV7-2	-	TRBJ2-7	-	CASSPVLAQPEQYF	TGTGCCAGCAGCCCGGTTTTGGCCCAGCCCGAGCAGTACTTC
TRBV11-2	-	TRBJ2-7	-	CASSLTSLGSYEQYF	TGTGCCAGCAGCTTAACGTCCCTAGGGTCCTACGAGCAGTACTTC
TRBV6-5	once	TRBJ1-6	-	CASSRRPSLNSPLHF	TGTGCCAGCAGTCGTCGTCCATCCCTTAATTCACCCCTCCACTTT
TRBV28	-	TRBJ2-1	TRBD2	CASSFQREWNNEQFF	TGTGCCAGCAGTTTCCAGCGGGAGTGGAACAATGAGCAGTTCTTC
TRBV7-9	-	TRBJ1-4	TRBD1	CASSRTGEGEKLFF	TGTGCCAGCAGCCGGACAGGGGAAGGAGAAAAACTGTTTTTT
TRBV28	-	TRBJ1-5	-	CASSSTSPSRDF	TGTGCCAGCAGTTCGACAAGTCCCTCCAGGGATTTT
TRBV7-2	few	TRBJ2-7	TRBD2	CASSSSGTNYEQYF	TGTGCCAGCAGCTCCTCCGGGACTAACTACGAGCAGTACTTC
TRBV5-1	-	TRBJ2-2	-	CASSLPSAQATGELFF	TGCGCCAGCAGCCTCCCGTCAGCCCAGGCCACCGGGGAGCTGTTTTTT
TRBV25-1	-	TRBJ1-1	-	CASSEQRTVNPDTEAFF	TGTGCCAGCAGTGAACAGAGGACAGTCAACCCTGACACTGAAGCTTTCTTT
TRBV19	-	TRBJ1-3	-	CASRGFGSGNTIYF	TGTGCCAGTAGGGGGTTCGGCTCTGGAAACACCATATATTTT
TRBV19	-	TRBJ1-5	-	CASSIAGWGQPQHF	TGTGCCAGTAGTATTGCTGGTTGGGGTCAGCCCCAGCATTTT
TRBV2	-	TRBJ1-6	-	CASSEGNSPLHF	TGTGCCAGCAGTGAAGGGAATTCACCCCTCCACTTT
TRBV29-1	-	TRBJ2-1	TRBD1	CSVMLQGARNNEQFF	TGCAGCGTGATGCTACAGGGGGCGCGGAACAATGAGCAGTTCTTC
TRBV28	-	TRBJ1-3	-	CASSRRSRGNTIYF	TGTGCCAGCAGCAGAAGGTCCAGGGGAAACACCATATATTTT
TRBV2	-	TRBJ2-6	TRBD2	CASRVAGGPGANVLTF	TGTGCCAGCAGGGTAGCGGGAGGGCCTGGGGCCAACGTCCTGACTTTC
TRBV28	-	TRBJ2-2	TRBD1	CASSRQGANTGELFF	TGTGCCAGCAGTCGACAGGGAGCGAACACCGGGGAGCTGTTTTTT
TRBV7-3	-	TRBJ1-1	-	CASSFQGLTEALF	TGTGCCAGCAGCTTCCAGGGTTTAACTGAAGCTCTCTTT
TRBV18	once	TRBJ2-7	TRBD2	CASSQTSGRVDEQYF	TGTGCCAGCTCACAAACTAGCGGGAGGGTCGACGAGCAGTACTTC
TRBV19	-	TRBJ1-4	-	CATTGLFNEKLFF	TGTGCGACTACCGGACTCTTTAATGAAAAACTGTTTTTT
TRBV4-3	-	TRBJ1-4	-	CASSQELLWGEKLFF	TGCGCCAGCAGCCAAGAATTACTTTGGGGTGAAAAACTGTTTTTT
TRBV5-1	-	TRBJ1-4	-	CASSFSTSNEKLFF	TGCGCCAGCAGCTTTTCAACTTCCAATGAAAAACTGTTTTTT
TRBV7-6	once	TRBJ2-2	-	CASSFRQFTGELFF	TGTGCCAGCAGCTTCCGACAGTTCACCGGGGAGCTGTTTTTT
TRBV12-5	-	TRBJ2-2	TRBD1	CASGFGTVHGELFF	TGTGCTAGTGGGTTCGGGACAGTTCACGGGGAGCTGTTTTTT
TRBV15	-	TRBJ2-7	-	CATSTGAGRSEQYF	TGTGCCACCAGCACCGGGGCTGGTAGGTCCGAGCAGTACTTC
TRBV6-6	-	TRBJ2-7	TRBD2	CASSDLGREGRYEQYF	TGTGCCAGCAGCGACCTTGGGCGGGAGGGCCGGTACGAGCAGTACTTC
TRBV5-3	-	TRBJ2-1	TRBD2	CARSLGTAGTSGNSSYNEQFF	TGTGCCAGAAGCTTGGGGACTGCCGGGACTAGCGGGAACTCATCCTACAATGAGCAGTTCTTC
TRBV30	few	TRBJ2-7	TRBD1	CAWSGQGPTYEQYF	TGTGCCTGGAGTGGACAGGGCCCTACCTACGAGCAGTACTTC
TRBV7-9	-	TRBJ2-3	-	CASSLRTGEFTDTQYF	TGTGCCAGCAGCTTAAGAACGGGGGAGTTCACAGATACGCAGTATTTT